These T cell receptor beta chains were read from a single sample in a study of T-cell memory formation after mild COVID-19. TCRdb processed the 5' RACE reads anew with MiXCR; each CDR3 protein has one entry. This sample has about 240,000 distinct CDR3 sequences, with 9.4% found just once. The material sequenced was PBMCs or a T cell subset sorted from them (not recorded which). These receptor sequences come from a man younger than 35 who had mild COVID-19 (a few samples of this study predate the infection). Cell type and time point are not known. Both conserved end residues are part of each CDR3. The order of the fields is CDR3 length, D gene, clone size, J gene, V gene, CDR3 DNA, CDR3 protein. D genes are given only for firm matches. The size of a clone is reported for some rows only, either as once, few or many, or as a class for expanded clones.

cdr3_length: 17
d_call: .
clone_size: few
j_call: TRBJ2-6
v_call: TRBV5-1
cdr3_nt: TGCGCCAGCAGCTTCGGGCCGGTGGGCTCTGGGGCCAACGTCCTGACTTTC
cdr3_aa: CASSFGPVGSGANVLTF

cdr3_length: 16
d_call: TRBD2
clone_size: many
j_call: TRBJ2-3
v_call: TRBV12-3/TRBV12-4
cdr3_nt: TGTGCCAGCAGCTCCCGGACTAGCGGGGGGCGGGGTACGCAGTATTTT
cdr3_aa: CASSSRTSGGRGTQYF

cdr3_length: 13
d_call: .
clone_size: few
j_call: TRBJ1-1
v_call: TRBV4-3
cdr3_nt: TGCGCCAGCTCCCCCGGGGGGGGCACTGAAGCTTTCTTT
cdr3_aa: CASSPGGGTEAFF

cdr3_length: 16
d_call: .
clone_size: few
j_call: TRBJ2-5
v_call: TRBV10-3
cdr3_nt: TGTGCCATCAGTGAGTCTCTAGCTGGGCAGCAAGAGACCCAGTACTTC
cdr3_aa: CAISESLAGQQETQYF

cdr3_length: 14
d_call: TRBD2
clone_size: few
j_call: TRBJ2-1
v_call: TRBV20-1
cdr3_nt: TGCAGTGCTAGAGCTAGCGGGGGGTTCAGCGAGCAGTTCTTC
cdr3_aa: CSARASGGFSEQFF

cdr3_length: 15
d_call: .
clone_size: .
j_call: TRBJ2-5
v_call: TRBV12-3/TRBV12-4
cdr3_nt: TGTGCCAGCAGTTCGGAAAAAGCGGCAGGGGAGACCCAGTACTTC
cdr3_aa: CASSSEKAAGETQYF

cdr3_length: 15
d_call: .
clone_size: .
j_call: TRBJ1-1
v_call: TRBV18
cdr3_nt: TGTGCCAGCTCACCCGGGACCCTACGGCGGACTGAAGCTTTCTTT
cdr3_aa: CASSPGTLRRTEAFF

cdr3_length: 13
d_call: .
clone_size: many
j_call: TRBJ2-6
v_call: TRBV7-3
cdr3_nt: TGTGCCAGCACCCCCTCTGGGGCCAACGTCCTGACTTTC
cdr3_aa: CASTPSGANVLTF

cdr3_length: 16
d_call: TRBD1
clone_size: few
j_call: TRBJ2-5
v_call: TRBV6-5
cdr3_nt: TGTGCCAGCAGTTACTCGTGGACAGGGGGCGGCGAGACCCAGTACTTC
cdr3_aa: CASSYSWTGGGETQYF

cdr3_length: 13
d_call: .
clone_size: few
j_call: TRBJ2-1
v_call: TRBV7-3
cdr3_nt: TGTGCCAGCAGCTTAATCGTACACAATGAGCAGTTCTTC
cdr3_aa: CASSLIVHNEQFF

cdr3_length: 13
d_call: .
clone_size: .
j_call: TRBJ2-2
v_call: TRBV4-3
cdr3_nt: TGCGCCAGCAGCCATCGCCCGGCCGGGGAGCTGTTTTTT
cdr3_aa: CASSHRPAGELFF

cdr3_length: 15
d_call: .
clone_size: few
j_call: TRBJ2-3
v_call: TRBV12-3/TRBV12-4
cdr3_nt: TGTGCCAGCAGTTTAGGAGGGCGGTGGGGGGATACGCAGTATTTT
cdr3_aa: CASSLGGRWGDTQYF

cdr3_length: 13
d_call: TRBD1
clone_size: few
j_call: TRBJ1-2
v_call: TRBV12-3/TRBV12-4
cdr3_nt: TGTGCCAGCCCTTCGACAGGGGCCTATGGCTACACCTTC
cdr3_aa: CASPSTGAYGYTF

cdr3_length: 15
d_call: TRBD1
clone_size: .
j_call: TRBJ2-7
v_call: TRBV6-1
cdr3_nt: TGTGCCAGCAACCGATCGGGGACAGGGGCTCGGGAGCAGTACTTC
cdr3_aa: CASNRSGTGAREQYF

cdr3_length: 14
d_call: TRBD2
clone_size: .
j_call: TRBJ2-7
v_call: TRBV7-7
cdr3_nt: TGTGCCAGCAGCCGGGAGGGTCTTGCTACGGAGCAGTACTTC
cdr3_aa: CASSREGLATEQYF

cdr3_length: 13
d_call: .
clone_size: few
j_call: TRBJ1-5
v_call: TRBV12-3/TRBV12-4
cdr3_nt: TGTGCCAGCAGCCCCGGCTGGAATCAGCCCCAGCATTTT
cdr3_aa: CASSPGWNQPQHF

cdr3_length: 14
d_call: TRBD1
clone_size: few
j_call: TRBJ1-1
v_call: TRBV19
cdr3_nt: TGTGCCAGTAGTATGACAGGGGAATTCACTGAAGCTTTCTTT
cdr3_aa: CASSMTGEFTEAFF

cdr3_length: 16
d_call: TRBD2
clone_size: .
j_call: TRBJ2-2
v_call: TRBV9
cdr3_nt: TGTGCCAGCAGCCCTCAGGGGCGGGGGGGCCCCGGGGAGCTGTTTTTT
cdr3_aa: CASSPQGRGGPGELFF

cdr3_length: 14
d_call: .
clone_size: .
j_call: TRBJ2-2
v_call: TRBV18
cdr3_nt: TGTGCCAGCTCAAACCAGATGAACACCGGGGAGCTGTTTTTT
cdr3_aa: CASSNQMNTGELFF

cdr3_length: 14
d_call: TRBD2
clone_size: .
j_call: TRBJ2-3
v_call: TRBV7-2
cdr3_nt: TGTGCCAGCAGCTTAGACGGACTAGCGGATACGCAGTATTTT
cdr3_aa: CASSLDGLADTQYF

cdr3_length: 14
d_call: .
clone_size: few
j_call: TRBJ1-3
v_call: TRBV7-9
cdr3_nt: TGTGCCAGCAGCCCAGAACGCTCTGGAAACACCATATATTTT
cdr3_aa: CASSPERSGNTIYF

cdr3_length: 13
d_call: .
clone_size: .
j_call: TRBJ1-1
v_call: TRBV20-1
cdr3_nt: TGCAGTGCAAAGGCGGACCGCAACACTGAAGCTTTCTTT
cdr3_aa: CSAKADRNTEAFF

cdr3_length: 16
d_call: .
clone_size: .
j_call: TRBJ1-2
v_call: TRBV3-1
cdr3_nt: TGTGCCAGCAGCCAATCTCCAGGGCTATTTCCTTGGGGCTACACCTTC
cdr3_aa: CASSQSPGLFPWGYTF

cdr3_length: 15
d_call: .
clone_size: .
j_call: TRBJ1-6
v_call: TRBV7-9
cdr3_nt: TGTGCCAGCAGCTTAGTTTCCCTTAGGGATTCACCCCTCCACTTT
cdr3_aa: CASSLVSLRDSPLHF

cdr3_length: 16
d_call: TRBD2
clone_size: many
j_call: TRBJ2-5
v_call: TRBV7-7
cdr3_nt: TGTGCCAGCAGCGCCACCCTGGGACTAGCGGAAGAGACCCAGTACTTC
cdr3_aa: CASSATLGLAEETQYF

cdr3_length: 13
d_call: .
clone_size: .
j_call: TRBJ1-1
v_call: TRBV12-3/TRBV12-4
cdr3_nt: TGTGCCAGCAGGCGACAAGACAGGCCTGAAGCTTTCTTT
cdr3_aa: CASRRQDRPEAFF

cdr3_length: 14
d_call: TRBD2
clone_size: .
j_call: TRBJ2-2
v_call: TRBV3-1
cdr3_nt: TGTGCCAGCAGCTGGACTAGCTTTGACGGGGAGCTGTTTTTT
cdr3_aa: CASSWTSFDGELFF

cdr3_length: 14
d_call: .
clone_size: .
j_call: TRBJ2-2
v_call: TRBV19
cdr3_nt: TGTGCCAGCAGGCCCGGGGGCAGGTCCGGGGAGCTGTTTTTT
cdr3_aa: CASRPGGRSGELFF

cdr3_length: 14
d_call: TRBD1
clone_size: few
j_call: TRBJ2-1
v_call: TRBV6-5
cdr3_nt: TGTGCCAGCAGGGGACAGTTAGCTAACAATGAGCAGTTCTTC
cdr3_aa: CASRGQLANNEQFF

cdr3_length: 13
d_call: .
clone_size: few
j_call: TRBJ2-5
v_call: TRBV7-8
cdr3_nt: TGTGCCAGCAGGGGGAGGGGGGGAGAGACCCAGTACTTC
cdr3_aa: CASRGRGGETQYF

cdr3_length: 15
d_call: .
clone_size: few
j_call: TRBJ2-1
v_call: TRBV12-3/TRBV12-4
cdr3_nt: TGTGCCAGCAGTTTCCGCCCGGCCTTCACGGATGAGCAGTTCTTC
cdr3_aa: CASSFRPAFTDEQFF

cdr3_length: 13
d_call: .
clone_size: .
j_call: TRBJ2-3
v_call: TRBV6-6
cdr3_nt: TGTGCCAGCATTGGACCCGGGACAGATACGCAGTATTTT
cdr3_aa: CASIGPGTDTQYF

cdr3_length: 13
d_call: .
clone_size: .
j_call: TRBJ1-1
v_call: TRBV4-1
cdr3_nt: TGCGCCAGCAGCCGACCTCAGGACACTGAAGCTTTCTTT
cdr3_aa: CASSRPQDTEAFF

cdr3_length: 13
d_call: .
clone_size: .
j_call: TRBJ2-3
v_call: TRBV20-1
cdr3_nt: TGCAGTGCTAGTTGGGGGCTGGGAGATACGCAGTATTTT
cdr3_aa: CSASWGLGDTQYF

cdr3_length: 16
d_call: .
clone_size: few
j_call: TRBJ2-2
v_call: TRBV5-1
cdr3_nt: TGCGCCAGCAGTCCTGGGGGGACGGGCCACACCGGGGAGCTGTTTTTT
cdr3_aa: CASSPGGTGHTGELFF

cdr3_length: 13
d_call: .
clone_size: few
j_call: TRBJ2-5
v_call: TRBV6-1
cdr3_nt: TGTGCCAGCAGTGAAAATCCCGGAGGGACCCAGTACTTC
cdr3_aa: CASSENPGGTQYF

cdr3_length: 14
d_call: .
clone_size: .
j_call: TRBJ1-6
v_call: TRBV7-2
cdr3_nt: TGTGCCAGCAGCTTAAGGGGCCGGGATTCACCCCTCCACTTT
cdr3_aa: CASSLRGRDSPLHF

cdr3_length: 14
d_call: .
clone_size: many
j_call: TRBJ2-1
v_call: TRBV19
cdr3_nt: TGTGCCAGTAGTACCTACAGCTCCTACAATGAGCAGTTCTTC
cdr3_aa: CASSTYSSYNEQFF

cdr3_length: 16
d_call: TRBD1
clone_size: .
j_call: TRBJ2-1
v_call: TRBV18
cdr3_nt: TGTGCCAGCTCATCTCGACAGGGGAATTCCTACAATGAGCAGTTCTTC
cdr3_aa: CASSSRQGNSYNEQFF

cdr3_length: 15
d_call: TRBD2
clone_size: few
j_call: TRBJ2-7
v_call: TRBV5-4
cdr3_nt: TGTGCCAGCAGCTTCGGCTCAGGGAGGGCCTACGAGCAGTACTTC
cdr3_aa: CASSFGSGRAYEQYF

cdr3_length: 16
d_call: .
clone_size: .
j_call: TRBJ2-3
v_call: TRBV7-3
cdr3_nt: TGTGCCAGCAGCTCCGGGGGGCCCCCCCGCACAGATACGCAGTATTTT
cdr3_aa: CASSSGGPPRTDTQYF

cdr3_length: 15
d_call: .
clone_size: many
j_call: TRBJ1-2
v_call: TRBV3-1
cdr3_nt: TGTGCCAGCAGCCATCACGGGTTGGCAAACTATGGCTACACCTTC
cdr3_aa: CASSHHGLANYGYTF

cdr3_length: 14
d_call: .
clone_size: .
j_call: TRBJ1-1
v_call: TRBV7-9
cdr3_nt: TGTGCCAGCAGCTTAACGACGGAGGTCACTGAAGCTTTCTTT
cdr3_aa: CASSLTTEVTEAFF

cdr3_length: 12
d_call: TRBD1
clone_size: many
j_call: TRBJ2-7
v_call: TRBV7-2
cdr3_nt: TGTGCCAGCAGCCGAGACAGGGGCGAGCAGTACTTC
cdr3_aa: CASSRDRGEQYF

cdr3_length: 17
d_call: TRBD2
clone_size: .
j_call: TRBJ2-5
v_call: TRBV20-1
cdr3_nt: TGCAGTGCTAGCCCCGCTGGGCGAGCGGGGTACCAAGAGACCCAGTACTTC
cdr3_aa: CSASPAGRAGYQETQYF

cdr3_length: 14
d_call: TRBD1
clone_size: few
j_call: TRBJ1-4
v_call: TRBV6-5
cdr3_nt: TGTGCCAGCAGACTCTCAGGGGGCGATGAAAAACTGTTTTTT
cdr3_aa: CASRLSGGDEKLFF